Listed below are T cell receptor beta chains from one sample, sequenced in a study of T cell repertoires in cytomegalovirus infection. TCRdb reprocessed the reads via MiXCR and lists one record per CDR3 protein. The repertoire includes about a million distinct CDR3 sequences, 30% to 40% of them detected once, and about 14% sits in the top ten. Which antigens these TCRs recognize remains unknown. The sequencing used cultured CD8+ T cells from PBMCs, collected from culture after CMV antigen stimulation. Receptor source: a human donor in good health (CMV status not recorded). Some clones in this sample may be carry-over from other donors' samples. CDR3s include the opening cysteine and the closing phenylalanine or tryptophan. A D gene is named only where the DNA matches it firmly. Size tells how often a clone was seen (once, few, many) or the class of an expanded clone, and some rows leave it out.

>TRBD2|TRBJ2-1|TRBV9|.
TGTGCCAGCAGCGTTGGGGGGGGTACCTACAATGAGCAGTTCTTC
CASSVGGGTYNEQFF
>TRBD2|TRBJ2-2|TRBV5-5|.
TGTGCCAGCAGCTTTCCGGGGAGGGCCGGGGAGCTGTTTTTT
CASSFPGRAGELFF
>.|TRBJ1-1|TRBV13|.
TGTGCCAGCAGCTGGGTGGGTAGGGGAGAAACTGAAGCTTTCTTT
CASSWVGRGETEAFF
>TRBD1|TRBJ1-1|TRBV5-5|many
TGTGCCAGCAGTCGGACAGGTAGTACTGAAGCTTTCTTT
CASSRTGSTEAFF
>.|TRBJ2-1|TRBV27|.
TGTGCCAGCAGTTCAGGGGTGGGGTACAATGAGCAGTTCTTC
CASSSGVGYNEQFF
>.|TRBJ1-3|TRBV6-5|many
TGTGCCAGCAGTTACTCGGAGGGGTGGTCTGGAAACACCATATATTTT
CASSYSEGWSGNTIYF
>TRBD1|TRBJ1-1|TRBV7-6|.
TGTGCCAGCAACAGTGGACAGGGAGGGAGCACTGAAGCTTTCTTT
CASNSGQGGSTEAFF
>TRBD2|TRBJ2-1|TRBV6-2/TRBV6-3|.
TGTGCCAGCAGAGGACTAGCGGGGTCCCGCAATGAGCAGTTCTTC
CASRGLAGSRNEQFF
>TRBD1|TRBJ1-6|TRBV20-1|few
TGCAGTGCTAGAGTTCAAACAGGGGAAAATTCACCCCTCCACTTT
CSARVQTGENSPLHF
>.|TRBJ1-1|TRBV6-1|few
TGTGCCAGCAGTGAAGCCCCCCCGGGGACTGAAGCTTTCTTT
CASSEAPPGTEAFF
>.|TRBJ2-1|TRBV2|.
TGTGCCATCCCACGGCGGGGTGAGCAGTTCTTC
CAIPRRGEQFF
>TRBD2|TRBJ2-5|TRBV27|.
TGTGCCAGCGGATCCTCATGGCGGGGGGGAGAGACCCAGTACTTC
CASGSSWRGGETQYF
>.|TRBJ2-3|TRBV5-1|.
TGCGCCAGCTTTGGCACAGTGACAGATACGCAGTATTTT
CASFGTVTDTQYF
>TRBD2|TRBJ2-7|TRBV12-3/TRBV12-4|few
TGTGCCAGCAGTGGAGCGGGGGTTACCGAGCAGTACTTC
CASSGAGVTEQYF
>.|TRBJ1-5|TRBV15|.
TGTGCCACCAGCACCCCAAGGGAAAATCAGCCCCAGCATTTT
CATSTPRENQPQHF
>.|TRBJ2-1|TRBV27|few
TGTGCCAGCAGTTTAGACCCGGGGGTGGGATACAATGAGCAGTTCTTC
CASSLDPGVGYNEQFF
>.|TRBJ1-1|TRBV2|.
TGTGCCAGCATCGGGGAAACCGAAGCTTTCTTT
CASIGETEAFF
>TRBD1|TRBJ1-4|TRBV18|.
TGTGCCAGCTCACCAAATCGACAGGGGGTTTATGAAAAACTGTTTTTT
CASSPNRQGVYEKLFF
>.|TRBJ1-1|TRBV6-6|.
TGTGCCAGCAGTCTCACAGGGCCGGGTGAAGCTTTCTTT
CASSLTGPGEAFF
>.|TRBJ1-5|TRBV27|.
TGTGCCAGCAGTTCGCGGGGGGGGGTTCAGCCCCAGCATTTT
CASSSRGGVQPQHF
>.|TRBJ2-2|TRBV20-1|.
TGCAGTGCTAGGCGGCAGGAGGACGGGGAGCTGTTTTTT
CSARRQEDGELFF
>TRBD2|TRBJ2-7|TRBV20-1|few
TGCAGTGCTAGAGATCGCCTAGCGGGGGGGCCGAGCGAGCAGTACTTC
CSARDRLAGGPSEQYF
>TRBD2|TRBJ2-7|TRBV27|.
TGTGCCAGCAGTTTAGTGGCGGGGGTCGCCGAGCAGTACTTC
CASSLVAGVAEQYF
>.|TRBJ1-2|TRBV6-1|.
TGTGCCAGCAGTGAAGGGAGACAGCTCTATGGCTACACCTTC
CASSEGRQLYGYTF
>TRBD2|TRBJ2-2|TRBV6-2/TRBV6-3|.
TGTGCCAGCAGTTACTCGGGACTAGCGACGAACACCGGGGAGCTGTTTTTT
CASSYSGLATNTGELFF
>TRBD1|TRBJ1-1|TRBV10-3|few
TGTGCCACTTTCCAGTTTACAGGGGCCCCGAACACTGAAGCTTTCTTT
CATFQFTGAPNTEAFF
>.|TRBJ1-2|TRBV5-4|.
TGTGCCAGCAGCTCGCTAGGGGCTCTGGGTGGCTACACCTTC
CASSSLGALGGYTF
>.|TRBJ1-5|TRBV12-3/TRBV12-4|once
TGTGCCAGCAGTTTAGGAGGTGGCAATCTGCCCCAGCATTTT
CASSLGGGNLPQHF
>.|TRBJ1-2|TRBV7-2|many
TGTGCCAGCAGCTCACAGGATCCCTATGGCTACACCTTC
CASSSQDPYGYTF
>.|TRBJ1-1|TRBV7-9|.
TGTGCCAGCGGACACAGTGCTACGAACACTGAAGCTTTCTTT
CASGHSATNTEAFF
>.|TRBJ1-2|TRBV4-3|.
TGCGCCAGCAGCCAGGGGCACGCCGGACGTGGCTACACCTTC
CASSQGHAGRGYTF
>.|TRBJ1-2|TRBV5-1|.
TGCGCCAGCAGCTTGTCTCCCAGGGGCGGGGATCCAAACTATGGCTACACCTTC
CASSLSPRGGDPNYGYTF
>.|TRBJ1-2|TRBV19|.
TGTGCCAGTCATCCGGGGGGTGCCTATGGCTACACCTTC
CASHPGGAYGYTF
>.|TRBJ2-1|TRBV7-9|.
TGTGCCAGCAGCAAGCCGGGCACCTCCCCGGAACTCTTC
CASSKPGTSPELF
>.|TRBJ1-2|TRBV6-8|.
TGTGCCAGCAGTTCTGTAGAAAACTATGGCTACACCTTC
CASSSVENYGYTF
>TRBD1|TRBJ1-1|TRBV12-3/TRBV12-4|.
TGTGCCAGCAGTTTTAGGGCAGGGGGGCCTGAAGCTTTCTTT
CASSFRAGGPEAFF
>TRBD1|TRBJ1-1|TRBV13|.
TGTGCCAGCAGCTTGGCCGGGACAGGTCTCACTGAAGCTTTCTTT
CASSLAGTGLTEAFF
>.|TRBJ1-2|TRBV11-2|few
TGTGCCAGCAGCTTAGTCGTAGCTCCTAACTATGGCTACACCTTC
CASSLVVAPNYGYTF
>TRBD1|TRBJ1-1|TRBV7-6|many
TGTGCCAGCAGCTTAGTCCCGCCGGGACAGGGTTGGCCTGAAGCTTTCTTT
CASSLVPPGQGWPEAFF
>.|TRBJ2-2|TRBV7-9|.
TGTGCCAGCTCCCTACTTGGAGCAGGGGACACCGGGGAGCTGTTTTTT
CASSLLGAGDTGELFF
>.|TRBJ1-5|TRBV12-3/TRBV12-4|many
TGTGCCAGCAGTGGACAGAAAAATCAGCCCCAGCATTTT
CASSGQKNQPQHF
>.|TRBJ1-5|TRBV27|.
TGTGCCAGCAAGGGGGATGCAGGTCAGCCCCAGCATTTT
CASKGDAGQPQHF
>.|TRBJ1-2|TRBV6-1|once
TGTGCCAGCAGTGAAGCTTTAACCGTGGCAGGGATGGACTATGGCTACACCTTC
CASSEALTVAGMDYGYTF
>TRBD1|TRBJ2-3|TRBV7-6|many
TGTGCCAGCAGCGAATGGACAGGGGGGACAGATACGCAGTATTTT
CASSEWTGGTDTQYF
>TRBD2|TRBJ2-4|TRBV12-3/TRBV12-4|few
TGTGCCAGCAGTGACGGACTAGCGGGGGGGCAACTTCAGTACTTC
CASSDGLAGGQLQYF
>.|TRBJ2-2|TRBV3-1|.
TGTGCCAGCAGCCAAGAAACTTTGACGGGGAGAACCGGGGAGCTGTTTTTT
CASSQETLTGRTGELFF
>.|TRBJ2-7|TRBV7-9|few
TGTGCCAGCAGCTTAGCTGGGGGACCTGTCTACGAGCAGTACTTC
CASSLAGGPVYEQYF
>TRBD2|TRBJ2-1|TRBV20-1|.
TGCAGTGCTCCCACATTAGCGGGGGGGCCCAGGGGGGATGAGCAGTTCTTC
CSAPTLAGGPRGDEQFF
>.|TRBJ1-4|TRBV9|.
TGTGCCAGCAGCTTACTGGACAGCCATGAAAAACTGTTTTTT
CASSLLDSHEKLFF
>.|TRBJ2-1|TRBV6-2/TRBV6-3|few
TGTGCCAGCAGTTACTCGAAACCGACAGTTAACAATGAGCAGTTCTTC
CASSYSKPTVNNEQFF